This passage covers 18 T cell receptor beta chains from one sample sequenced in a study of blood T cell repertoires in COVID-19. Sequenced by immunoSEQ multiplex PCR; TCRdb stores in-frame clones only, minus some. The sample lists about 170,000 clones; almost 85% were seen once. The sequenced sample consisted of peripheral blood. The receptors were sampled from a woman over 75 with COVID-19, enrolled during active disease.

The chain joins TRBV5-4 to TRBJ1-2; D possibly corresponds to TRBD1 (6 bases). There are 15 residues in the CDR3. The germline V gene encodes CDR1 SGHNT and CDR2 YYREEE (reference sequence). V was shortened by 5 bases and J by 3 bases, with 17 bases between the two germline ends. In DNA form, the CDR3 reads TGTGCCAGCAGAACCCGGGGGGCGGTAGACTATGGCTACACCTTC. Translation gives CASRTRGAVDYGYTF.

Only one count was recorded for this clone. This chain uses TRBV30 with TRBJ2-2; 12 nucleotides match TRBD2. CDR1 is GTSNPN and CDR2 is SVGIG in the germline V gene (reference sequence). This CDR3 contains 15 residues. V gave up 5 bases and J gave up 5 bases; unmatched junction bases: 6. The CDR3 reads CAWGGLAGLTGELFF. The CDR3 DNA reads as TGTGCCTGGGGTGGACTAGCGGGGCTTACCGGGGAGCTGTTTTTT.

The V gene is TRBV15, the J gene TRBJ2-7, with D hard to call. The V gene lost 5 bases and the J gene lost 0 bases, with 11 bases spanning the gap. The germline gives CDR1 LNHNV, CDR2 YYDKDF (reference sequence). This CDR3 contains 14 residues. The CDR3 here is CATSFRRSSYEQYF. The CDR3 nucleotides read TGTGCCACCAGCTTTAGACGGAGCTCCTACGAGCAGTACTTC.

The chain couples TRBV2 to TRBJ2-3, with a tentative D call TRBD2 (6 bases). V was cut by 6 bases and J by 0 bases, with 22 bases left in between. The CDR3 loop spans 18 amino acids. In germline, CDR1 is SNHLY, CDR2 FYNNEI. The chain's CDR3 is CASRPPRGIGSSTDTQYF. The CDR3 DNA reads as TGTGCCAGCAGGCCCCCCCGGGGGATTGGGTCTAGCACAGATACGCAGTATTTT.

The gene calls are TRBV13 and TRBJ2-1, with TRBD1 matching over 7 bases. The germline CDR1 and CDR2 sequences are PRHDT and FYEKMQ (reference sequence). The CDR3 spans 16 residues. V shed 4 bases and J 1 base; nucleotides not matched to a gene: 7. The CDR3 region is CASSSPSGGSYNEQFF. CDR3 nucleotide sequence: TGTGCCAGCAGCTCCCCTTCAGGGGGATCCTACAATGAGCAGTTCTTC.

V is TRBV18 and J is TRBJ2-1; 8 nucleotides agree with TRBD1. This CDR3 region has 13 residues. Germline trimming cut 9 bases from V and 8 bases from J; bases unmatched to any gene: 9. Per germline, CDR1 KGHSH and CDR2 LQKENI. The CDR3: CASGQGGLYEQFF. CDR3 in DNA: TGTGCCAGTGGACAGGGCGGATTGTATGAGCAGTTCTTC.

V usage is TRBV5-1 and J usage is TRBJ1-1; TRBD1 matches 9 bases. CDR1 is SGHRS and CDR2 is YFSETQ in the germline V gene. The CDR3 is made up of 16 amino acids. With 4 bases clipped from V and 3 bases from J, the junction kept 10 bases outside the gene matches. The CDR3: CASSKGDRDFDTEAFF. As DNA, the CDR3 is TGCGCCAGCAGCAAAGGGGACAGGGATTTTGACACTGAAGCTTTCTTT.

The V call is TRBV7-2, the J call TRBJ2-4; D remains unclear. V dropped 5 bases and J dropped 3 bases, with 5 bases sitting between them. The CDR3 spans 12 residues. CDR1 is SGHTA, CDR2 FQGNSA, per germline. The DNA of the CDR3 is TGTGCCAGCAGCCCCAGCAAAAACATTCAGTACTTC. Its translation is CASSPSKNIQYF.

V is TRBV7-9 and J is TRBJ2-5, with D tentatively TRBD2 (5 bases). CDR1 and CDR2 (germline): SEHNR, FQNEAQ (reference sequence). V lost 6 bases, J lost 5 bases, and 16 bases lay in between. The CDR3 sequence is 14 residues long. The CDR3 DNA reads as TGTGCCAGCAGTCATACGACCCCGGGGGAGACCCAGTACTTC. Its translation: CASSHTTPGETQYF.

The chain uses TRBV11-3 and TRBJ2-3; possibly TRBD2 for D (6 bases). The CDR3 is made up of 15 amino acids. Germline CDR1 SGHNT, CDR2 YENEEA. Trimming shortened V by 1 base and J by 0 bases, and 8 bases separated the two germline ends. The CDR3 loop reads CASSLGAGSTDTQYF. The CDR3 DNA reads TGTGCCAGCAGCTTAGGGGCGGGGAGCACAGATACGCAGTATTTT.

The CDR3 spells CASSSNEKLFF. CDR3 in DNA: TGTGCCAGCAGTTCAAATGAAAAACTGTTTTTT. This rearrangement joins TRBV2 to TRBJ1-4; D unresolved. Germline V gene lookup returns CDR1 SNHLY and CDR2 FYNNEI. This CDR3 comprises 11 residues. V gave up 5 bases and J gave up 5 bases, with 3 bases separating them.

The chain combines TRBV6-6 with TRBJ2-7; 11 bases line up with TRBD2. With V trimmed by 0 bases and J by 3 bases, 1 base remained unmatched. The CDR3 has 15 amino acids. CDR1 MNHNY and CDR2 SVGAGI come from the germline V gene (reference sequence). This chain's CDR3 is CASSYSLAGGYEQYF. The CDR3 bases are TGTGCCAGCAGTTACTCTCTAGCGGGGGGCTACGAGCAGTACTTC.

The DNA of the CDR3 is TGTGCCAGCAGTCGCGACAGGGACGGTGAGCAGTTCTTC. Residues: CASSRDRDGEQFF. The chain has TRBV7-3 and TRBJ2-1, with 7 bases matching TRBD1. The CDR3 covers 13 residues. Germline trimming cut 6 bases from V and 9 bases from J; bases unmatched to any gene: 8. The V gene's germline CDR1 is SGHTA and CDR2 FQGTGA.

The chain joins TRBV28 to TRBJ2-5, with a possible D match to TRBD2 (5 bases). The germline gives CDR1 MDHEN, CDR2 SYDVKM. V shed 2 bases and J shed 1 base, with 14 bases lying between them. This CDR3 is 16 amino acids long. CDR3 nucleotide sequence: TGTGCCAGCAGTTTACGGTCAGCGGCGGCCCAAGAGACCCAGTACTTC. Translation: CASSLRSAAAQETQYF.

This chain uses TRBV6-6 with TRBJ2-1, with 7 bases matching TRBD1. CDR1 is MNHNY and CDR2 is SVGAGI in the germline V gene (reference sequence). The trim removed 5 bases at V and 5 bases at J, leaving 9 bases unmatched. The CDR3 loop spans 15 amino acids. CDR3 nucleotides: TGTGCCAGCAGTACGCCCGGGACAGCTAACAATGAGCAGTTCTTC. Protein product: CASSTPGTANNEQFF.

Only one count was recorded for this clone. This rearrangement joins TRBV6-2 or TRBV6-3 to TRBJ2-3; no clear D. The V end was cut by 5 bases, the J end by 3 bases, with 6 bases between. Germline V gene data show CDR1 as MNHEY and CDR2 as SVGEGT. This CDR3 is built from 12 residues. This chain's CDR3 is CASSKPTDTQYF. The CDR3 region has the DNA TGTGCCAGCAGTAAGCCTACAGATACGCAGTATTTT.

Turning to this clone: Other DNA sequences within the sample encode an identical CDR3. The J gene is TRBJ2-7, the V gene TRBV6-5, with TRBD1 matching over 7 bases. Germline V gene data show CDR1 as MNHEY and CDR2 as SVGAGI. J lost 0 bases, V lost 7 bases, and 3 bases had no gene match. The length of the CDR3 is 13 residues. CDR3 loop: CASTRQGSYEQYF. CDR3 DNA sequence: TGTGCCAGCACCCGACAGGGCTCCTACGAGCAGTACTTC.

The V call is TRBV2, the J call TRBJ2-4; D unresolved. Germline CDR1 and CDR2: SNHLY and FYNNEI. V lost 5 bases to trimming and J lost 7 bases, with 9 bases between them. The CDR3 spans 12 residues. CDR3 sequence: CASSLVLNIQYF. The CDR3 DNA reads TGTGCCAGCAGTCTAGTCTTGAACATTCAGTACTTC.